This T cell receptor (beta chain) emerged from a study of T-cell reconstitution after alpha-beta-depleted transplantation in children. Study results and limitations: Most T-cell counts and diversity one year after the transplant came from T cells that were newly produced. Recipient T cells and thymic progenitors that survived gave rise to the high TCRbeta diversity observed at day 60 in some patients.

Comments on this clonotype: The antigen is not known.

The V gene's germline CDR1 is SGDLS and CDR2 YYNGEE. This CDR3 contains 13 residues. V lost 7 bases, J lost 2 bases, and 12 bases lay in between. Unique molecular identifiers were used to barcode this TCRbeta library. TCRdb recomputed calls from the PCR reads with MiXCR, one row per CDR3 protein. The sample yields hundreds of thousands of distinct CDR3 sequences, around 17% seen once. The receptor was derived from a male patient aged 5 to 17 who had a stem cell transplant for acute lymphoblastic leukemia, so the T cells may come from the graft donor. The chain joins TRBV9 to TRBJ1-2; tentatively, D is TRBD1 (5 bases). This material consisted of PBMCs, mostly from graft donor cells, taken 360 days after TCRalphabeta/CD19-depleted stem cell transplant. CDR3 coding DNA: TGTGCCAGCGGGACGGATGAAAACTATGGCTACACCTTC. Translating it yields CASGTDENYGYTF.